These T cell receptor beta chains were read from a single sample in a study of T cells in Graves' hyperthyroidism and ophthalmopathy. TCRdb itself ran the multiplex PCR reads through MiXCR, one entry per CDR3 protein. The sample includes 130,000 or so distinct CDR3 sequences, around 20% seen only once; the top ten take 65% to 80%. The material sequenced was blood. The receptors come from a woman between 45 and 65 years old with Graves' hyperthyroidism that later progressed to Graves' ophthalmopathy. The CDR3 runs from the conserved cysteine through the conserved F or W. The D gene is left open where the match is weak. The size field is filled for only some rows; it gives once, few, many or a size class.

j_call d_call v_call clone_size cdr3_nt cdr3_aa
TRBJ2-6 . TRBV30 many TGTGCCTGGAGTGGGACGGGACGGAGTAAAGCTGGGGCCAACGTCCTGACTTTC CAWSGTGRSKAGANVLTF
TRBJ2-7 . TRBV5-4 many TGTGCCAGCAGCGTCCCCCCGGGGGAGCAGTACTTC CASSVPPGEQYF
TRBJ2-1 . TRBV28 many TGTGCCAGCAGTTCCCGGGACAAATCCAATGAGCAGTTCTTC CASSSRDKSNEQFF
TRBJ2-1 TRBD2 TRBV7-3 . TGTGCCAGCACCACAGCGAGCGGGGGAGTCGAAGTCCCCCACAATGAGCAGTTCTTC CASTTASGGVEVPHNEQFF
TRBJ1-1 . TRBV28 many TGTGCCAGCAGTTTCGGCCTGGTACGAGACACTGAAGCTTTCTTT CASSFGLVRDTEAFF
TRBJ1-3 . TRBV30 many TGTGCCTGGGGGATCCTCTCTGGAAACACCATATATTTT CAWGILSGNTIYF
TRBJ2-3 . TRBV20-1 few TGCAGTGCTAAGGGATCGGTCCGGGATACGCAGTATTTT CSAKGSVRDTQYF
TRBJ2-2 . TRBV4-1 . TGCGCCAGCAGCCGCATGGGGGGGCCTAACGCGAACACCGGGGAGCTGTTTTTT CASSRMGGPNANTGELFF
TRBJ2-3 . TRBV19 few TGTGCCAGTAGTATACACCGGGACCGCACAGATACGCAGTATTTT CASSIHRDRTDTQYF
TRBJ1-5 . TRBV6-1 . TGTGCCAGCAGTGGACAGGCTGGAAGCAATCAGCCCCAGCATTTT CASSGQAGSNQPQHF
TRBJ2-7 TRBD1 TRBV10-3 many TGTGCCGTAGACCCCGGGACAGGGGGCTACGAGCAGTACTTC CAVDPGTGGYEQYF
TRBJ2-5 TRBD2 TRBV20-1 many TGCAGTGCAACGGGACTAGCGGGAGGGCCGCGGTACCAAGAGACCCAGTACTTC CSATGLAGGPRYQETQYF
TRBJ2-5 . TRBV28 . TGTGCCAGCAGGGGATTCGAAGAGACCCAGTACTTC CASRGFEETQYF
TRBJ1-1 . TRBV5-1 many TGCGCCAGCAGCGTTGGGGCTAGCATGAACACTGAAGCTTTCTTT CASSVGASMNTEAFF
TRBJ2-7 TRBD1 TRBV20-1 many TGCAGTGCCCGGAATAGGGACAGGGCCTCCTACGAGCAGTACTTC CSARNRDRASYEQYF
TRBJ2-3 TRBD2 TRBV5-1 many TGCGCCAGCAGCTTCACAGCGGGAGGGGCGGGAAAAACAGATACGCAGTATTTT CASSFTAGGAGKTDTQYF
TRBJ2-7 . TRBV6-4 . TGTGCCAGCCTTAAATGGACGTCAGCCTACGAGCAGTACTTC CASLKWTSAYEQYF
TRBJ1-1 . TRBV9 . TGTGCCAGCAGCCCCCGACAGGTGAAGAACACTGAAGCTTTCTTT CASSPRQVKNTEAFF
TRBJ2-7 TRBD1 TRBV20-1 . TGCAGTGCTAGAGGACAGGGACCCTACGAGCAGTACTTC CSARGQGPYEQYF
TRBJ2-6 . TRBV20-1 . TGCAGTGCCGACCCGCGGAGCCTTAGCTCTGGGGCCAACGTCCTGACTTTC CSADPRSLSSGANVLTF
TRBJ1-2 TRBD1 TRBV27 . TGTGCCAGCAGTTTATCAGCCGGGACAGGGGTTAACTATGGCTACACCTTC CASSLSAGTGVNYGYTF
TRBJ1-1 . TRBV5-1 many TGCGCCAGCAGCTTGAGGGCAGACACTGAAGCTTTCTTT CASSLRADTEAFF
TRBJ1-1 . TRBV27 . TGTGCCAGCAGTTTAATCCCCCTGACAGTTTCTCCAGCTTTCTTT CASSLIPLTVSPAFF
TRBJ1-6 . TRBV7-7 few TGTGCTAGCAGCTCAATAAGTGGGCAGGACCATTCACCCCTCCACTTT CASSSISGQDHSPLHF
TRBJ2-3 TRBD2 TRBV7-2 many TGTGCCAGCAGCTTCTCCCTAGCGGGAGGCACAGATACGCAGTATTTT CASSFSLAGGTDTQYF
TRBJ1-1 TRBD1 TRBV12-5 . TGTGCTAGTGCCAGCAGCCACCTCGGACAGGGGGGGAACACTGAAGCTTTCTTT CASASSHLGQGGNTEAFF
TRBJ2-3 TRBD2 TRBV3-1 . TGTGCCAGCAGCCAAAATGGGGCGGGAGGAAGAGATACGCAGTATTTT CASSQNGAGGRDTQYF
TRBJ2-3 . TRBV5-1 many TGCGCCAGCAGCTCGCACAGGGTAACCCACACAGATACGCAGTATTTT CASSSHRVTHTDTQYF
TRBJ1-5 . TRBV12-3/TRBV12-4 . TGTGCCAGCAGTAACGGGGGGAGCTATCAGCCCCAGCATTTT CASSNGGSYQPQHF
TRBJ1-4 . TRBV6-2/TRBV6-3 few TGTGCCAGTGAGCTGGGGAAACTGTTTTTT CASELGKLFF
TRBJ1-3 . TRBV6-2/TRBV6-3 many TGTGCCAGCAGTTACTCCGGCGGCTCTGGAAACACCATATATTTT CASSYSGGSGNTIYF
TRBJ2-1 TRBD2 TRBV28 . TGTGCCAGCAGTTTATTGAGGGGAGGGCCCGTTGAGCAGTTCTTC CASSLLRGGPVEQFF
TRBJ2-6 TRBD2 TRBV3-1 . TGTGCCAGCAGCCAACCCGGGACTAGCCACTCTGGGGCCAACGTCCTGACTTTC CASSQPGTSHSGANVLTF
TRBJ1-3 . TRBV28 few TGTGCCAGCATACACGGCGGGAACCCGTCCGGAAACACCATATATTTT CASIHGGNPSGNTIYF
TRBJ2-4 . TRBV29-1 . TGCAGCGTAAATATTGGCATCCACGAAAACATTCAGTACTTC CSVNIGIHENIQYF
TRBJ2-1 . TRBV6-5 . TGTGCCAGCAGTTACTCAGGGGTTTGGGGAGATGAGCAGTTCTTC CASSYSGVWGDEQFF
TRBJ2-7 . TRBV28 many TGTGCCAGCCCGGAGGCCGGGGGCGTATACGAGCAGTACTTC CASPEAGGVYEQYF
TRBJ1-1 . TRBV11-2 . TGTGCCAGCAGCTTAGTGTTGGGAAATACTGAAGCTTTCTTT CASSLVLGNTEAFF
TRBJ1-6 TRBD1 TRBV19 . TGTGCCAGTAGTATTACAGGGGGCGAATCACCCCTCCACTTT CASSITGGESPLHF
TRBJ2-1 . TRBV6-2/TRBV6-3 . TGTGCCAGCCGCCTAAACGGGGTTCCTGAGCAGTTCTTC CASRLNGVPEQFF
TRBJ1-2 . TRBV6-2/TRBV6-3 . TGTGCCAGCAGAGATCAGGGATGGGGCTATGGCTACACCTTC CASRDQGWGYGYTF
TRBJ2-4 . TRBV19 few TGTGCCAGTAGTCGGGAGTGGTCTACCGGGGCCAAAAACATTCAGTACTTC CASSREWSTGAKNIQYF
TRBJ1-5 TRBD1 TRBV3-1 . TGTGCCAGCAGCCCGGGGACAGTCAATCAGCCCCAGCATTTT CASSPGTVNQPQHF
TRBJ2-7 TRBD2 TRBV10-1 few TGCGCCAGCACTGAAAGCGGGAGGGCCAGGAGGTACGAGCAGTACTTC CASTESGRARRYEQYF
TRBJ1-2 . TRBV28 . TGTGCCAGCAGTTTATTAGTCAGGGGCGATGGCTACACCTTC CASSLLVRGDGYTF
TRBJ2-7 TRBD1 TRBV9 . TGTGCCAGCAGCGTATCTGGTCAGGGGGCGGGAGAGCAGTACTTC CASSVSGQGAGEQYF
TRBJ2-2 TRBD2 TRBV11-3 . TGTGCCAGCAGGGCTAGCGGGAGGCCGAACACCGGGGAGCTGTTTTTT CASRASGRPNTGELFF
TRBJ1-5 . TRBV28 few TGTGCCAGCAGCCGGACCGGGACCGAGGGCCAGCATTTT CASSRTGTEGQHF
TRBJ1-5 . TRBV7-8 . TGTGCCAGCAGCTTAGATGGAAACGGTAATCAGCCCCAGCATTTT CASSLDGNGNQPQHF
TRBJ1-2 TRBD1 TRBV7-9 once TGTGCCAGCAGCTTAGCGACAGGGGGTGGCTATGGCTACACCTTC CASSLATGGGYGYTF